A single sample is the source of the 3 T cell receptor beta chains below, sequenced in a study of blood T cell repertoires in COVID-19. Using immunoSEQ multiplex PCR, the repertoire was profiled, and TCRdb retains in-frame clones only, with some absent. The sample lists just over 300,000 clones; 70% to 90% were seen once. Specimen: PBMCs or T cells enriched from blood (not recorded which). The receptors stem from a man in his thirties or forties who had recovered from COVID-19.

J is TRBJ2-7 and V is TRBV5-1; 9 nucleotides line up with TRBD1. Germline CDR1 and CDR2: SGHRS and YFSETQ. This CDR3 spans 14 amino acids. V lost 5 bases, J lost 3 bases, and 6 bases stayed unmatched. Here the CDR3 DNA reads TGCGCCAGCAGACCGTTGACAGGGGGCTACGAGCAGTACTTC. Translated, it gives CASRPLTGGYEQYF.

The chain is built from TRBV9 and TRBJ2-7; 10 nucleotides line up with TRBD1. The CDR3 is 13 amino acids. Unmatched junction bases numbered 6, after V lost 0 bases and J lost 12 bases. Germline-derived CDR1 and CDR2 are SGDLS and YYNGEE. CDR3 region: CASSVEGDRGRYF. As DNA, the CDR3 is TGTGCCAGCAGCGTAGAGGGGGACAGGGGCCGGTACTTC.

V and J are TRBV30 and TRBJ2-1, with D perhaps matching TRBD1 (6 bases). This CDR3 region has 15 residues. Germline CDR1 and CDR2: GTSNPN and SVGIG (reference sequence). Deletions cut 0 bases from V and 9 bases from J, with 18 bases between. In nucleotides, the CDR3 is TGTGCCTGGAGTGTAGGTCAGGGGTCTCTGGGTGAGCAGTTCTTC. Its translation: CAWSVGQGSLGEQFF. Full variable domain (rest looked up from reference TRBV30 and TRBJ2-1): SQTIHQWPATLVQPVGSPLSLECTVEGTSNPNLYWYRQAAGRGLQLLFYSVGIGQISSEVPQNLSASRPQDRQFILSSKKLLLSDSGFYLCAWSVGQGSLGEQFFGPGTRLTVL.